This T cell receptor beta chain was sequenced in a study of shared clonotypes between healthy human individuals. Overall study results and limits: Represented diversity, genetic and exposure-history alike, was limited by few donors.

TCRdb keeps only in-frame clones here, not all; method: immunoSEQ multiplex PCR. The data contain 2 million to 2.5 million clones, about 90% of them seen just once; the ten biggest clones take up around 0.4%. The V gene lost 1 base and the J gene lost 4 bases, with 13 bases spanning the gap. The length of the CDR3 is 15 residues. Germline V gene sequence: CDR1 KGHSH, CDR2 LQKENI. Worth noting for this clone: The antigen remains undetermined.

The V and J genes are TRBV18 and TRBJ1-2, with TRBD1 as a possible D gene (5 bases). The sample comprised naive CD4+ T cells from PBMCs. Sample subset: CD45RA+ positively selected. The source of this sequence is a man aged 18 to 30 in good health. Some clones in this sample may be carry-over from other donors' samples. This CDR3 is CASSPQAGGVYGYTF. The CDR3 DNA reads TGTGCCAGCTCACCACAGGCGGGGGGTGTCTATGGCTACACCTTC.